These 10 T cell receptor beta chains originate from one sample sequenced in a study of cytomegalovirus exposure and HLA in healthy donors. The PCR made use of 60 Vbeta and 13 Jbeta primers. TCRdb's table, derived via immunoSEQ multiplex PCR, lists solely in-frame clones and lacks some. The sample includes about 160,000 clones, 75% to 85% of them seen just once. Sequenced material: PBMCs. These receptor sequences come from a man aged 50 to 60 in good health and CMV-seropositive.

This clone was counted a single time. This rearrangement joins TRBV6-4 to TRBJ2-5, with D unresolved. Per germline, CDR1 MRHNA and CDR2 SNTAGT. The V end lost 1 base, the J end lost 11 bases, and 11 bases lay between the germline ends. The CDR3 runs to 12 residues. CDR3 DNA sequence: TGTGCCAGCAGTGACTTCGGCGCGGTGCAGTACTTC. It is translated as CASSDFGAVQYF.

The CDR3 region is CSALAGNQETQYF. The CDR3 DNA follows: TGCAGCGCATTAGCGGGAAACCAAGAGACCCAGTACTTC. V gene TRBV29-1 combines with J gene TRBJ2-5; 8 positions match TRBD2. J was trimmed by 0 bases and V by 7 bases; bases with no gene match: 4. Germline CDR1 and CDR2: SQVTM and ANQGSEA. This CDR3 spans 13 amino acids.

V and J are TRBV6-1 and TRBJ2-3, with TRBD2 identical over 12 bases. Per germline, CDR1 MNHNS and CDR2 SASEGT. V shed 2 bases, J shed 4 bases, and the junction held 1 base outside the gene matches. This CDR3 contains 15 residues. CDR3 in amino acids: CASSELAGGPDTQYF. For the CDR3, the DNA is TGTGCCAGCAGTGAACTAGCGGGGGGGCCAGATACGCAGTATTTT.

The rearrangement joins TRBV30 to TRBJ2-1; 8 nucleotides match TRBD2. The CDR3 covers 13 residues. CDR1 is GTSNPN, CDR2 SVGIG, per germline (reference sequence). The ends lost 3 bases at V and 11 bases at J; junction bases unmatched: 9. CDR3: CAWSGTSFFQQFF. The CDR3 DNA reads as TGTGCCTGGAGCGGGACTAGTTTTTTTCAGCAGTTCTTC.

The V gene is TRBV27, the J gene TRBJ2-4; D gene unclear. CDR3 length: 14 residues. V was clipped by 2 bases and J by 3 bases, with 8 bases between them. Germline CDR1 reads MNHEY; CDR2 reads SMNVEV (reference sequence). Written as DNA, the CDR3 is TGTGCCAGCAGTTTAGCAGGTGGCAAAAACATTCAGTACTTC. This encodes CASSLAGGKNIQYF.

The chain combines TRBV28 with TRBJ1-4; 7 bases align to TRBD1. This CDR3 spans 14 amino acids. With V trimmed by 6 bases and J by 5 bases, 6 bases remained unmatched. The germline CDR1 and CDR2 sequences are MDHEN and SYDVKM. The DNA for the CDR3 is TGTGCCAGCAGGAGGGGACAGCAGAATGAAAAACTGTTTTTT. It codes for CASRRGQQNEKLFF.

This chain uses TRBV11-2 with TRBJ2-3; 11 nucleotides align to TRBD2. CDR3 length: 16 amino acids. V was clipped by 4 bases and J by 4 bases; unmatched bases: 7. The germline V gene has CDR1 SGHAT and CDR2 FQNNGV. The CDR3 DNA sequence: TGTGCCAGCAGCTCTTCGACTAGCGGGACCTCAGATACGCAGTATTTT. Translating it yields CASSSSTSGTSDTQYF. The complete variable domain, with remaining parts taken from reference TRBV11-2 and TRBJ2-3, reads EAGVAQSPRYKIIEKRQSVAFWCNPISGHATLYWYQQILGQGPKLLIQFQNNGVVDDSQLPKDRFSAERLKGVDSTLKIQPAKLEDSAVYLCASSSSTSGTSDTQYFGPGTRLTVL.

This clone appeared a few times. This chain uses TRBV6-4 with TRBJ1-5, with a possible D match to TRBD1 (6 bases). This CDR3 has 15 amino acids. From germline, CDR1 is MRHNA and CDR2 SNTAGT. Between the trimmed V and J ends, which lost 4 bases and 3 bases, there was a span of 13 bases. The chain's CDR3 is CASSVFRTDNQPQHF. The CDR3 DNA follows: TGTGCCAGCAGTGTTTTTCGGACAGACAATCAGCCCCAGCATTTT.

V usage is TRBV29-1 and J usage is TRBJ1-2, with 7 bases identical to TRBD1. The CDR3 totals 14 residues. With V trimmed by 5 bases and J by 0 bases, 6 bases remained unmatched. Germline V gives CDR1 SQVTM, CDR2 ANQGSEA. CDR3 sequence: CSVWGDSTNYGYTF. The CDR3 DNA reads TGCAGCGTTTGGGGGGACAGCACTAACTATGGCTACACCTTC.

This chain uses TRBV7-2 with TRBJ2-7; the D gene is possibly TRBD1 (6 bases). Germline-derived CDR1 and CDR2 are SGHTA and FQGNSA. The CDR3 spans 14 residues. V lost 5 bases and J 4 bases, leaving 15 bases between the germline ends. CDR3 sequence reads: CASSAGTRGYEQYF. CDR3 coding DNA: TGTGCCAGCAGCGCCGGGACCAGGGGATACGAGCAGTACTTC.